A selection of T cell receptor beta chains follows, all from one sample in a study of blood T cell repertoires in COVID-19. Produced via immunoSEQ multiplex PCR; TCRdb's table is partial and in-frame only. Of hundreds of thousands of clones in the sample, around 87% are singletons; the top ten hold about 3.5%. Source material: PBMCs or T cells enriched from blood (not recorded which). These receptors all come from a woman in her 40s with acute COVID-19. CDR3s leave out the opening cysteine and the closing phenylalanine or tryptophan.

v_gene: TRBV5-1
CDR3aa: ASSLEGGPTDTQY

v_gene: TRBV19
CDR3aa: ASSTTSSYEQY

v_gene: TRBV5-1
CDR3aa: ASSSGTSGRNSYNEQF

v_gene: TRBV2
CDR3aa: ASSGDRGQF

v_gene: TRBV19
CDR3aa: ASSPPGGDQPQH

v_gene: TRBV24-1
CDR3aa: ATRSDTNNYGYT

v_gene: TRBV2
CDR3aa: ASSPTSGKADTQY

v_gene: TRBV12-3/TRBV12-4
CDR3aa: ASSPQSETQY

v_gene: TRBV2
CDR3aa: ASSPTANTGELF

v_gene: TRBV11-2
CDR3aa: ASSQTGKLAKNIQY

v_gene: TRBV19
CDR3aa: ASSIVALRGNTGELF

v_gene: TRBV7-2
CDR3aa: ASSLVSGADTQY

v_gene: TRBV7-9
CDR3aa: ASSLSSDLSMNTEAF

v_gene: TRBV13
CDR3aa: ASSSAGRGVTEAF

v_gene: TRBV9
CDR3aa: ASSVDPTASGSYNEQF

v_gene: TRBV29-1
CDR3aa: SVEKEGATNEKLF

v_gene: TRBV30
CDR3aa: AWSGLTDTQY

v_gene: TRBV9
CDR3aa: ASSVGPGSNQPQH

v_gene: TRBV27
CDR3aa: ASSLREESSYEQY

v_gene: TRBV5-1
CDR3aa: ASSLVSRTGRGGELF

v_gene: TRBV5-1
CDR3aa: ASSPSRGEQY

v_gene: TRBV7-8
CDR3aa: ASSLAWGQGAYEQF

v_gene: TRBV13
CDR3aa: ASSLGRDQPQH

v_gene: TRBV5-1
CDR3aa: ASSLAGTSGRTQY

v_gene: TRBV10-1
CDR3aa: ASRREIYEQY

v_gene: TRBV5-1
CDR3aa: ASSTGLADTDTQY

v_gene: TRBV6-1
CDR3aa: ASSEDERGEQY

v_gene: TRBV10-3
CDR3aa: ATTSGTVNTGELF

v_gene: TRBV6-5
CDR3aa: ASRTPTGVGNTIY

v_gene: TRBV7-2
CDR3aa: ASSLQGLEGLEQY

v_gene: TRBV6-5
CDR3aa: ASRRLAGVHYEQY

v_gene: TRBV7-8
CDR3aa: ASSSRATGGLSNTGELF

v_gene: TRBV9
CDR3aa: ASSTGTGSLDGYT

v_gene: TRBV11-3
CDR3aa: ASSSTGTDHNEQF

v_gene: TRBV5-1
CDR3aa: ASSPGTVADTQY

v_gene: TRBV6-5
CDR3aa: ASSSRLADYNEQF

v_gene: TRBV7-3
CDR3aa: ASSEGAQGTQY

v_gene: TRBV2
CDR3aa: ASKRLADTDTQY

v_gene: TRBV5-4
CDR3aa: ASQGQNTDTQY

v_gene: TRBV18
CDR3aa: ASSPSPGTGASPLH

v_gene: TRBV6-5
CDR3aa: ASSYNTGGYNEQF

v_gene: TRBV7-9
CDR3aa: ASSLKTSGRAGELF

v_gene: TRBV3-1/TRBV3-2
CDR3aa: ASSLFMRESDTQY

v_gene: TRBV24-1
CDR3aa: ATSDWDSGGYNEQF

v_gene: TRBV7-2
CDR3aa: ASRRSGSTDTQY

v_gene: TRBV5-4
CDR3aa: ASSLPDRGTNEKLF

v_gene: TRBV5-1
CDR3aa: ASSLGDNRGNQPQH